These 17 T cell receptor beta chains came from one sample sequenced in a study of cytomegalovirus exposure and HLA in healthy donors. TCRdb's copy holds only in-frame clones and misses some; the assay was immunoSEQ multiplex PCR. The data show fewer than 120,000 clones, with roughly 90% seen just once and over 1.1% held by the top ten. Sequencing input: PBMCs. The receptor source for this set is a woman in her 30s in good health and CMV-seropositive.

The genes are TRBV5-1 and TRBJ1-1, with TRBD1 identical over 8 bases. Germline trimming cut 4 bases from V and 4 bases from J; bases unmatched to any gene: 6. CDR1 and CDR2 from the germline V gene are SGHRS and YFSETQ. The CDR3 is made up of 14 amino acids. The CDR3 coding sequence is TGCGCCAGCAGCCTTCGACAGGGGATCACTGAAGCTTTCTTT. Protein: CASSLRQGITEAFF.

The CDR3 here is CASSQSTTDTQYF. The CDR3, as DNA: TGCGCCAGCAGCCAAAGTACTACAGATACGCAGTATTTT. The chain recombines TRBV4-3 with TRBJ2-3; no clear D gene. V lost 2 bases and J lost 3, with 6 bases in between. Looked up from germline, CDR1 is LGHNA and CDR2 is YSLEER. The CDR3 consists of 13 residues.

This chain joins TRBV7-2 and TRBJ2-3, with D maybe TRBD1 (6 bases). CDR1 SGHTA and CDR2 FQGNSA come from the germline V gene. The length of the CDR3 is 12 residues. Trimming removed 3 bases at V and 9 bases at J, with 10 bases between. This CDR3 is CASSLGADTQYF. Written as DNA, the CDR3 is TGTGCCAGCAGCTTGGGGGCCGACACGCAGTATTTT.

V and J are TRBV7-9 and TRBJ1-5, with TRBD1 identical over 7 bases. The germline V gene encodes CDR1 SEHNR and CDR2 FQNEAQ (reference sequence). The CDR3 consists of 14 residues. V shed 5 bases and J 3 bases; nucleotides not matched to a gene: 4. Written as DNA, the CDR3 is TGTGCCAGCAGCCGACAGGGCGACAATCAGCCCCAGCATTTT. This translates into CASSRQGDNQPQHF. Looking up the rest from reference TRBV7-9 and TRBJ1-5 gives the full variable domain: DTGVSQNPRHKITKRGQNVTFRCDPISEHNRLYWYRQTLGQGPEFLTYFQNEAQLEKSRLLSDRFSAERPKGSFSTLEIQRTEQGDSAMYLCASSRQGDNQPQHFGDGTRLSIL.

The rearrangement uses TRBV4-3 and TRBJ2-1; D is uncertain. V was shortened by 1 base and J by 1 base, with 5 bases between the two germline ends. Germline V gene sequence: CDR1 LGHNA, CDR2 YSLEER. This CDR3 comprises 14 residues. CDR3 nucleotide sequence: TGCGCCAGCAGCCAAGGCGTTTCCTACAATGAGCAGTTCTTC. Its translation: CASSQGVSYNEQFF.

V is TRBV5-1 and J is TRBJ2-7; 8 bases are a match to TRBD1. CDR1 and CDR2 (germline): SGHRS, YFSETQ. CDR3 size: 15 residues. The V gene end was trimmed by 7 bases and the J gene end by 2 bases; junction bases not matched to a gene: 11. The CDR3 reads CASAEGPTGAYEQYF. CDR3 sequence (DNA): TGCGCCAGCGCCGAAGGCCCGACAGGGGCCTACGAGCAGTACTTC.

This clone was counted between two and nine times. J is TRBJ2-7 and V is TRBV5-6, with TRBD2 matching over 7 bases. Germline-derived CDR1 and CDR2 are SGHDT and YYEEEE. The CDR3 has 15 residues. Trimming took 4 bases from V and 2 from J; bases not matched to a gene: 9. CDR3: CASSPGRGFTYEQYF. The CDR3 coding sequence is TGTGCCAGCAGCCCAGGGAGGGGATTTACCTACGAGCAGTACTTC.

To note about this clone: One end of the junction varies from germline; a read error may be responsible. V and J are TRBV30 and TRBJ2-3; 7 bases align to TRBD2. The CDR3 totals 14 residues. The germline gives CDR1 GTSNPN, CDR2 SVGIG (reference sequence). CDR3 sequence: CAGSMGGGVDTQYF. The CDR3 DNA reads TGTGCCGGGAGTATGGGGGGGGGAGTAGATACGCAGTATTTT. Variable domain in full (rest from reference TRBV30 and TRBJ2-3): SQTIHQWPATLVQPVGSPLSLECTVEGTSNPNLYWYRQAAGRGLQLLFYSVGIGQISSEVPQNLSASRPQDRQFILSSKKLLLSDSGFYLCAGSMGGGVDTQYFGPGTRLTVL.

The V and J genes are TRBV13 and TRBJ2-3; TRBD2 agrees at 11 bases. V was clipped by 5 bases and J by 4 bases; unmatched bases: 17. This CDR3 contains 19 residues. Germline V gives CDR1 PRHDT, CDR2 FYEKMQ (reference sequence). This CDR3 reads CASSSTGTSGGVGPDTQYF. In DNA, the CDR3 is TGTGCCAGCAGCAGCACCGGGACTAGCGGCGGGGTTGGCCCAGATACGCAGTATTTT.

CDR3 nucleotide sequence: TGCGCCAGCAGCCCCGGTGAGGGCGGCTACACCTTC. As protein: CASSPGEGGYTF. The chain is built from TRBV5-1 and TRBJ1-2, with D hard to call. The ends were cut back, 4 bases at V and 8 bases at J, with 12 bases in the middle. The CDR3 contains 12 residues. CDR1 is SGHRS, CDR2 YFSETQ, per germline.

This clone was detected once. V usage is TRBV28 and J usage is TRBJ2-4, with D unclear. The CDR3 consists of 15 residues. V lost 7 bases and J lost 0, with 13 bases in between. CDR1 and CDR2 (germline): MDHEN, SYDVKM. The chain's CDR3 is CASTHRFLAKNIQYF. DNA of the CDR3: TGTGCCAGCACCCATAGATTCCTAGCCAAAAACATTCAGTACTTC.

The V call is TRBV9, the J call TRBJ1-5; a weak D match, TRBD1 (6 bases). V lost 4 bases, J lost 5 bases, and 10 bases lay in between. CDR3 length: 13 amino acids. Germline CDR1 and CDR2: SGDLS and YYNGEE. The CDR3: CASSRQADQPQHF. The CDR3 region has the DNA TGTGCCAGCAGCAGACAGGCCGATCAGCCCCAGCATTTT.

The CDR3, as DNA: TGCGCCAGCAGCTCGATCAGGGGGGCTGAAGCTTTCTTT. Its translation is CASSSIRGAEAFF. This chain joins TRBV5-1 and TRBJ1-1; 7 positions agree with TRBD1. CDR3 length: 13 amino acids. The V and J ends lost 3 bases and 6 bases, in that order; junction bases with no gene match: 5. Germline CDR1 is SGHRS and CDR2 is YFSETQ.

A few counts support this clone. The CDR3 nucleotides read TGTGCCAGCAGTGTTCAGGGATCGGCAGGCCAGCCCCAGCATTTT. Translated, it gives CASSVQGSAGQPQHF. V usage is TRBV2 and J usage is TRBJ1-5; D is perhaps TRBD1 (5 bases). The CDR3 runs to 15 residues. V dropped 4 bases and J dropped 7 bases, with 17 bases sitting between them. Germline assignment: CDR1 SNHLY and CDR2 FYNNEI. The entire variable domain, with the rest obtained from reference TRBV2 and TRBJ1-5, is as follows: EPEVTQTPSHQVTQMGQEVILRCVPISNHLYFYWYRQILGQKVEFLVSFYNNEISEKSEIFDDQFSVERPDGSNFTLKIRSTKLEDSAMYFCASSVQGSAGQPQHFGDGTRLSIL.

This clone was detected only once. The chain couples TRBV5-5 to TRBJ1-1; maybe TRBD1 (5 bases). The CDR3 is 15 amino acids. In germline, CDR1 is SGHKS, CDR2 YYEKEE (reference sequence). V was shortened by 2 bases and J by 3 bases, with 14 bases between the two germline ends. As DNA, the CDR3 is TGTGCCAGCAGCTTACAGGCCGGGGGTTACACTGAAGCTTTCTTT. This translates into CASSLQAGGYTEAFF.

The J gene is TRBJ2-5, the V gene TRBV10-3, with 10 bases that match TRBD2. The J segment lost 4 bases and the V segment lost 3 bases, leaving 8 bases of the junction unmatched. Germline assignment: CDR1 ENHRY and CDR2 SYGVKD. The CDR3 runs 16 residues. CDR3 residues: CAISDPSGRGAETQYF. The CDR3 nucleotides read TGTGCCATCAGTGACCCTAGCGGGAGAGGGGCAGAGACCCAGTACTTC.

This clone was detected only once. This sequence joins TRBV4-3 and TRBJ2-7; perhaps TRBD2 as D (6 bases). The ends were cut back, 3 bases at V and 4 bases at J, with 10 bases in the middle. This CDR3 region has 13 residues. Looked up from germline, CDR1 is LGHNA and CDR2 is YSLEER. The CDR3 is CASSHSGGYEQYF. In DNA form, the CDR3 reads TGCGCCAGCAGCCATAGCGGAGGGTACGAGCAGTACTTC.